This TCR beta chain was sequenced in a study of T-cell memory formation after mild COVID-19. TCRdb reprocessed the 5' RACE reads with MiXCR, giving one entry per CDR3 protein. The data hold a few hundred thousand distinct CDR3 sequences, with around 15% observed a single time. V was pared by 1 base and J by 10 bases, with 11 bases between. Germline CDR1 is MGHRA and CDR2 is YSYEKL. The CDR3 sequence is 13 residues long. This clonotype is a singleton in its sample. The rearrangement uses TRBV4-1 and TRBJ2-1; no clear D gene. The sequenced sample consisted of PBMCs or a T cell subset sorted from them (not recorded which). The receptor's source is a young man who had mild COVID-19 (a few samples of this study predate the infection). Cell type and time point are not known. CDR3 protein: CASSQGPVREQFF. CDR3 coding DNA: TGCGCCAGCAGCCAAGGCCCGGTGCGGGAGCAGTTCTTC.